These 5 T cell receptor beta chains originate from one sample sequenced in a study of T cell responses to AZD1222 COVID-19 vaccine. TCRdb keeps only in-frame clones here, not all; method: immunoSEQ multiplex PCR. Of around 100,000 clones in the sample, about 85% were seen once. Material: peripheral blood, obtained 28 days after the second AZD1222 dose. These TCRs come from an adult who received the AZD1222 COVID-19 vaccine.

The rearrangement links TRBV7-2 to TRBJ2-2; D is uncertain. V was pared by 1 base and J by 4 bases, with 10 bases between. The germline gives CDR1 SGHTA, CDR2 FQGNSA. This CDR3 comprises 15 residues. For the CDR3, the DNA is TGTGCCAGCAGCTTAGATCAGTTGGCCACCGGGGAGCTGTTTTTT. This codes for CASSLDQLATGELFF.

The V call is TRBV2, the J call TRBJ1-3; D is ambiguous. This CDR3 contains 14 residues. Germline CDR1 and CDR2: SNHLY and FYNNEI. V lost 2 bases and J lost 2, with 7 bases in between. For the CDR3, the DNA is TGTGCCAGCAGTGAACTGGCAGCTGGAAACACCATATATTTT. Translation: CASSELAAGNTIYF.

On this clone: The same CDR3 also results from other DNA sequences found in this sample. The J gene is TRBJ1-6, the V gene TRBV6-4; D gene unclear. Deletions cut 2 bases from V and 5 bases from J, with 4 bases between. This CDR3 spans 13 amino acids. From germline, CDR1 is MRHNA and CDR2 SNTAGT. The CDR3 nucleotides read TGTGCCAGCAGTGACAGAGATAATTCACCCCTCCACTTT. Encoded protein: CASSDRDNSPLHF.

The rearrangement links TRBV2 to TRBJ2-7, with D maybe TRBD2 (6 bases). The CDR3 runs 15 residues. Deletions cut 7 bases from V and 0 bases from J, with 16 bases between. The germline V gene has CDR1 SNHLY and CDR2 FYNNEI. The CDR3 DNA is TGTGCCAGCACGCTGCGGGACGGCCCCTCCTACGAGCAGTACTTC. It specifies CASTLRDGPSYEQYF.

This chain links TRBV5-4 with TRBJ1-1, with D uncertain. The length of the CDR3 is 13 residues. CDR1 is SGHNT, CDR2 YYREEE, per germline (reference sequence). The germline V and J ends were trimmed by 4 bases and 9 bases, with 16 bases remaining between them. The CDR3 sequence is CASSPTQTQKAFF. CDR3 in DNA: TGTGCCAGCAGCCCCACACAGACTCAAAAAGCTTTCTTT.